The entry that follows covers one T cell receptor beta chain sequence. Its antigen remains undetermined. No base quality information exists; no much larger clone differs at one position. The data originate from a study of blood T cell repertoires in COVID-19 (TCRdb year 2020). As for the study more broadly: Samples from collaborators originated in the United States, Italy and Spain and spanned both the acute and convalescent phases of COVID-19. The material from the prospective study consisted of cDNA or gDNA derived from T cells, B-cell-depleted T cells, or PBMCs. Deeply sampled blood TCRbeta repertoires from subjects exposed to, actively infected with, or recovered from COVID-19 were included in the dataset. A freely available public database, intended as a resource for researchers studying the immune response to SARS-CoV-2, is where the repertoires were released. The samples were drawn from the first 160 participants of the ongoing ImmuneRACE study and from 950 to 1,500 subjects provided by 6 global collaborators. A de-identified subject ID, COVID-19 status, age in years and sex were almost always included in the sample metadata. Where available, HLA class I and class II types were obtained from metadata supplied by the sample provider rather than from assay-based typing.

Participants in the prospective study were aged about 18 to 90 years, lived in about two dozen United States geographic areas, and enrolled through a virtual design. Cohort assignment in the prospective study relied on participant-reported clinical history from a screening survey and a study questionnaire. A participant counted as exposed if, within 2 weeks of entering the study, that participant had been in contact with someone who had a PCR-confirmed or clinician-diagnosed COVID-19 case. Each participant in the prospective study had whole blood, serum and a nasopharyngeal or oropharyngeal swab collected by mobile phlebotomists. Additional blood draws and questionnaires over an approximately 2-month period could optionally be provided by prospective study participants. Before DNA extraction, prospective study blood samples were shipped either frozen or at room temperature. V is cut back by 7 bases and J by 3 bases, with 9 bases in the junction unmatched. CDR1 and CDR2 were assigned from the germline V gene (reference sequence) as MNHEY and SMNVEV. The cysteine opens and the phenylalanine closes a CDR3 of 15 amino acids. The CDR3 DNA has 45 bases and is translated from base 1.

Study-wide conclusions, independent of this receptor: Clinical and demographic metadata were provided uncurated, with the amount varying by source and participant.

TCRbeta CDR3 regions were amplified from genomic DNA using the immunoSEQ Assay, a bias-controlled multiplex PCR. The original pipeline was this. The number of nucleated cells in each sample was estimated by amplification of reference gene primers within the assay. To quantify the absolute abundance of each unique TCRbeta CDR3 rearrangement, sequence reads were collapsed and filtered. For each sample, productive Simpson clonality was calculated as the square root of Simpson's diversity index across productive rearrangements. TCRdb mirrors the immuneACCESS table, restricted to in-frame sequences. Some clones are absent from its copies; in checked studies, under half trace to an unresolved V gene, and the reason for the others is unknown. That table gives V, J and clone size, and the DNA gave D and trimming. The table for this sample lists a few hundred thousand clones; roughly 92% of them were counted only once. The top ten clones comprise more than 0.85% of the sample.

The source is a woman in her thirties or forties who had been exposed to COVID-19. The specimen was PBMCs or T cells enriched from blood (not recorded which). Recombination connected TRBV27 to TRBJ2-1, and TRBD1 matches 7 of the central bases. CDR3 sequence: CASTPIRDSYNEQFF. The DNA sequence is as follows: TGTGCCAGCACCCCAATCCGGGACAGCTACAATGAGCAGTTCTTC.